This T cell receptor (beta chain) originates from a study of cytotoxic CD8 clonotypes in ibrutinib-treated CLL. Some clones are missing from TCRdb's copy, which holds only in-frame ones; the method was immunoSEQ multiplex PCR. Here the sample spans about 310,000 clones, 80% being singletons. The CDR3 spans 17 residues. Germline V CDR1 and CDR2: MNHEY, SMNVEV (reference sequence). Unmatched junction bases numbered 7, after V lost 0 bases and J lost 1 base. The rearrangement joins TRBV27 to TRBJ1-2, with 8 bases fitting TRBD1. The source is a human donor with chronic lymphocytic leukemia. The sequences come from PBMCs, collected before ibrutinib treatment. CDR3 bases: TGTGCCAGCAGTTTATCGAATCTCAGGGGGCGTAACTATGGCTACACCTTC. It yields the protein CASSLSNLRGRNYGYTF.